The 30 T cell receptor beta chains reported below all come from one sample, sequenced in a study of molecular identifiers for immune sequencing clone quantification. TCRdb called the PCR reads again in MiXCR, with one record for every CDR3 protein. The sample carries hundreds of thousands of distinct CDR3 sequences, less than 30% recorded once. Sequenced sample: naive CD8+ T cells from blood, with Jurkat cell RNA spiked in. Subset in this sample: FACS-sorted CD8+CD4-CCR7+CD45RA+ naive T cells. All receptors come from a human donor in good health. Some libraries in this study had Jurkat cell RNA spiked in.

This rearrangement joins TRBV2 to TRBJ1-1; D unclear. Germline V CDR1 and CDR2: SNHLY, FYNNEI. The CDR3 extends over 12 amino acids. V lost 3 bases, J lost 8 bases, and 10 bases lay in between. CDR3 region: CASSDWTLEAFF. CDR3 DNA: TGTGCCAGCAGTGATTGGACTCTAGAAGCTTTCTTT.

This clonotype was counted between two and nine times. J is TRBJ2-7 and V is TRBV18, with D tentatively TRBD1 (6 bases). V lost 0 bases, J lost 3 bases, and 12 bases lay in between. The CDR3 runs to 15 residues. Germline V CDR1 and CDR2: KGHSH, LQKENI. CDR3 region: CASSPPNAGVYEQYF. The CDR3 nucleotides are TGTGCCAGCTCACCACCGAACGCAGGGGTCTACGAGCAGTACTTC.

The chain carries TRBV20-1 and TRBJ2-2, with TRBD1 as a possible D gene (6 bases). The CDR3 is 15 residues long. From germline, CDR1 is DFQATT and CDR2 SNEGSKA (reference sequence). Between the trimmed V and J ends, which lost 5 bases and 1 base, there was a span of 14 bases. This CDR3 is CSAQRDRLNTGELFF. CDR3 nucleotide sequence: TGCAGTGCTCAAAGAGACAGGCTGAACACCGGGGAGCTGTTTTTT.

This clonotype was counted many times. The chain carries TRBV5-5 and TRBJ2-3; TRBD1 agrees at 8 bases. There are 15 residues in the CDR3. Looked up from germline, CDR1 is SGHKS and CDR2 is YYEKEE (reference sequence). J was trimmed by 2 bases and V by 1 base; bases with no gene match: 3. The CDR3, as DNA: TGTGCCAGCAGCTTGTCAGGGGGCTACACAGATACGCAGTATTTT. Amino acid sequence: CASSLSGGYTDTQYF.

A few counts support this clonotype. V usage is TRBV9 and J usage is TRBJ2-2; D is perhaps TRBD2 (6 bases). V was cut by 2 bases and J by 1 base, with 9 bases left in between. This CDR3 spans 15 amino acids. The germline V gene has CDR1 SGDLS and CDR2 YYNGEE. The CDR3 loop reads CASSVTRVNTGELFF. In nucleotides, the CDR3 is TGTGCCAGCAGCGTGACTAGGGTGAACACCGGGGAGCTGTTTTTT.

This clonotype occurred a few times. The chain recombines TRBV29-1 with TRBJ2-7; D remains unclear. CDR3 size: 13 residues. Trimming left V 1 base short and J 3 bases short, with 10 bases between. Germline loops: CDR1 SQVTM, CDR2 ANQGSEA. CDR3 sequence reads: CSVEGVGSYEQYF. CDR3 in DNA: TGCAGCGTTGAAGGGGTGGGCAGCTACGAGCAGTACTTC.

This clonotype appeared many times. CDR3 in DNA: TGCGCCAGCAGCCAAGAGTTGCGGGGGCACTACGAGCAGTACTTC. Translated, it gives CASSQELRGHYEQYF. V and J are TRBV4-1 and TRBJ2-7, with D perhaps TRBD2 (7 bases). Trimming shortened V by 0 bases and J by 3 bases, and 12 bases separated the two germline ends. CDR3 length equals 15 residues. In germline, CDR1 is MGHRA, CDR2 YSYEKL.

This clonotype was observed a handful of times. The CDR3 loop reads CASSYNSRLNTEAFF. As DNA, the CDR3 is TGTGCCAGCAGTTATAACAGTCGATTGAACACTGAAGCTTTCTTT. The chain has TRBV6-5 and TRBJ1-1; D gene unclear. The CDR3 extends over 15 amino acids. V was shortened by 3 bases and J by 0 bases, with 11 bases between the two germline ends. CDR1 and CDR2 from the germline V gene are MNHEY and SVGAGI.

This clonotype was detected ten times or more. J is TRBJ2-5 and V is TRBV12-3 or TRBV12-4; D gene ambiguous. This CDR3 has 14 residues. The V end was cut by 3 bases, the J end by 1 base, with 9 bases between. In DNA, the CDR3 is TGTGCCAGCAGTTTCGTCAACCTCCAAGAGACCCAGTACTTC. Translating gives CASSFVNLQETQYF.

In its sample, this clonotype was seen many times. The chain has TRBV30 and TRBJ2-1, with 11 bases fitting TRBD2. This CDR3 has 17 amino acids. V was pared by 0 bases and J by 0 bases, with 4 bases of the junction left unmatched. The V gene's germline CDR1 is GTSNPN and CDR2 SVGIG (reference sequence). The CDR3 DNA is TGTGCCTGGAGTGTAGGGACTAGCGGAAGCTCCTACAATGAGCAGTTCTTC. It encodes CAWSVGTSGSSYNEQFF.

Turning to this clonotype: It may be a read error: a sequence one base away is much more abundant. V usage is TRBV5-1 and J usage is TRBJ2-7; TRBD2 agrees at 10 bases. Germline-derived CDR1 and CDR2 are SGHRS and YFSETQ. The CDR3 consists of 15 residues. The CDR3: CASSYSLAGDYQQYF. The CDR3 DNA reads as TGCGCCAGCAGCTACAGCCTAGCGGGGGACTACCAGCAGTACTTC.

This clonotype was detected only a few times. The chain uses TRBV20-1 and TRBJ2-2, with TRBD2 identical over 9 bases. This CDR3 is built from 15 residues. The germline V gene encodes CDR1 DFQATT and CDR2 SNEGSKA (reference sequence). After removal of 1 base from V and 5 bases from J, the junction contained 5 bases not matched to a gene. This CDR3 is CSARVSGRDTGELFF. For the CDR3, the DNA is TGCAGTGCTAGAGTTAGCGGGAGAGATACCGGGGAGCTGTTTTTT.

The V and J genes are TRBV18 and TRBJ1-1; no firm D call. V lost 3 bases and J lost 4, with 12 bases in between. Germline V gene sequence: CDR1 KGHSH, CDR2 LQKENI. This CDR3 spans 14 amino acids. The CDR3 region is CASSPARVTTEAFF. The DNA for the CDR3 is TGTGCCAGCTCACCCGCGCGGGTGACCACTGAAGCTTTCTTT.

This clonotype occurred many times. The CDR3 bases are TGCGCCAGCAGCTTAGATAGCGGCAATGAGCAGTTCTTC. This gives the protein CASSLDSGNEQFF. The chain joins TRBV4-1 to TRBJ2-1; a possible D gene is TRBD2 (6 bases). Germline V gene data show CDR1 as MGHRA and CDR2 as YSYEKL. V was pared by 5 bases and J by 6 bases, with 11 bases between. This CDR3 is 13 amino acids long.

The chain combines TRBV27 with TRBJ2-7, with unresolved D. CDR1 and CDR2 (germline): MNHEY, SMNVEV (reference sequence). V lost 1 base and J lost 6, with 19 bases in between. The CDR3 covers 16 residues. This CDR3 is CASSLYPGPRRGEQYF. CDR3 DNA: TGTGCCAGCAGTTTATATCCTGGACCCAGGAGAGGCGAGCAGTACTTC.

This clonotype was seen repeatedly, ten times or more. This chain joins TRBV7-9 and TRBJ1-1, with D possibly TRBD1 on 5 matching bases. CDR1 and CDR2 (germline): SEHNR, FQNEAQ (reference sequence). CDR3 length: 14 residues. V was pared by 5 bases and J by 0 bases, with 10 bases between. In DNA form, the CDR3 reads TGTGCCAGCAGCAGAGCAGGGTTGAACACTGAAGCTTTCTTT. Its translation: CASSRAGLNTEAFF.

This clonotype was counted a few times. The chain is built from TRBV30 and TRBJ2-4; D is perhaps TRBD1 (7 bases). Germline CDR1 and CDR2: GTSNPN and SVGIG (reference sequence). The CDR3 length is 14 residues. Trimming removed 0 bases at V and 12 bases at J, with 18 bases between. CDR3 protein: CAWSVVEGASAQYF. DNA for the CDR3: TGTGCCTGGAGTGTAGTGGAGGGGGCGAGCGCTCAGTACTTC.

This clonotype appeared a few times. The chain has TRBV4-2 and TRBJ1-1, with 10 bases fitting TRBD1. The germline V gene has CDR1 LGHNA and CDR2 YNFKEQ. The CDR3 contains 18 residues. Germline trimming cut 5 bases from V and 1 base from J; bases unmatched to any gene: 13. Here the CDR3 reads CASSEDQTGGAENTEAFF. DNA for the CDR3: TGTGCCAGCAGCGAGGACCAGACAGGGGGCGCGGAGAACACTGAAGCTTTCTTT.

This clonotype was picked up many times. The chain employs TRBV6-5 and TRBJ1-6; 7 bases fit TRBD1. J gave up 5 bases and V 7 bases, and 17 bases lay outside the gene matches. The CDR3 is made up of 18 amino acids. CDR1 is MNHEY, CDR2 SVGAGI, per germline. The CDR3 DNA sequence: TGTGCCAGCACAAACCGACCGAGGGGGACAGCAAATAATTCACCCCTCCACTTT. Protein product: CASTNRPRGTANNSPLHF.

This clonotype was seen at least ten times. This chain uses TRBV5-4 with TRBJ2-3; TRBD2 matches 12 bases. V gave up 3 bases and J gave up 2 bases; unmatched junction bases: 4. Germline CDR1 and CDR2: SGHNT and YYREEE (reference sequence). The CDR3 covers 16 residues. In nucleotides, the CDR3 is TGTGCCAGCAGCTCGCGACTAGCGGGAGCCACAGATACGCAGTATTTT. Its translation: CASSSRLAGATDTQYF.

This clonotype was observed a single time. The chain recombines TRBV27 with TRBJ2-5, with 8 bases fitting TRBD2. The CDR3 has 18 amino acids. V was pared by 3 bases and J by 1 base, with 13 bases of the junction left unmatched. Germline V gene data show CDR1 as MNHEY and CDR2 as SMNVEV (reference sequence). The CDR3: CASSLAGGALMGQETQYF. The CDR3 DNA reads as TGTGCCAGCAGTTTGGCGGGGGGCGCTTTGATGGGCCAAGAGACCCAGTACTTC.

The chain couples TRBV6-2 or TRBV6-3 to TRBJ1-1; D call uncertain. The germline CDR1 and CDR2 sequences are MNHEY and SVGEGT. Trimming cost V 5 bases and J 1 base, with 11 bases left between them. There are 14 residues in the CDR3. For the CDR3, the DNA is TGTGCCAGCAGTGACTGGGGAGCGAACACTGAAGCTTTCTTT. This gives the protein CASSDWGANTEAFF.

The rearrangement links TRBV12-3 or TRBV12-4 to TRBJ2-1; 9 nucleotides align to TRBD1. After removal of 4 bases from V and 9 bases from J, the junction contained 13 bases not matched to a gene. This CDR3 has 16 residues. CDR3 amino acids: CASSSRGQGQTGEQFF. The CDR3, as DNA: TGTGCCAGCAGTTCACGGGGACAGGGACAAACCGGTGAGCAGTTCTTC.

As concerns this clonotype: The germline gene is not matched at one end of the junction; a read error may be the cause. The chain couples TRBV5-3 to TRBJ2-4; D remains ambiguous. TRBV5-3 has ORF status, its function being uncertain. This CDR3 has 14 residues. The CDR3 sequence is CASSLGIAKSIQYF. The CDR3 DNA sequence: TGTGCCAGCAGCTTAGGTATAGCCAAAAGCATTCAGTACTTC.

The gene calls are TRBV10-2 and TRBJ2-7; 9 positions match TRBD1. The CDR3 is 14 amino acids. The germline gives CDR1 WSHSY, CDR2 SAAADI. V was clipped by 4 bases and J by 4 bases; unmatched bases: 5. The CDR3 loop reads CASSGGTGLYEQYF. The CDR3 nucleotides read TGCGCCAGCAGTGGTGGGACAGGGTTGTACGAGCAGTACTTC.

The chain links TRBV28 to TRBJ2-7; TRBD1 aligns across 11 bases. V was clipped by 3 bases and J by 4 bases; unmatched bases: 20. The length of the CDR3 is 20 residues. The germline V gene has CDR1 MDHEN and CDR2 SYDVKM. CDR3 in amino acids: CASSFLTDRGLEDLSYEQYF. As DNA, the CDR3 is TGTGCCAGCAGTTTCCTAACGGACAGGGGGCTTGAGGATTTGTCGTACGAGCAGTACTTC.

A note on this clonotype: This clone may be a read error of a much larger clone one base away. The rearrangement links TRBV6-6 to TRBJ2-4; possible D gene TRBD2, 6 bases. The CDR3 consists of 11 residues. Germline-derived CDR1 and CDR2 are MNHNY and SVGAGI (reference sequence). The CDR3 loop is CSSSEAGGEYF. The CDR3 DNA sequence: TGTTCCAGCAGTGAAGCGGGCGGCGAGTACTTC.

This chain joins TRBV29-1 and TRBJ2-7; 8 bases match TRBD1. Germline-derived CDR1 and CDR2 are SQVTM and ANQGSEA. The CDR3 consists of 13 residues. Trimming cost V 4 bases and J 6 bases; bases outside gene matches: 8. The CDR3 bases are TGCAGCGTTGTCCTCCAGGGGGCGATCGAGCAGTACTTC. Protein sequence: CSVVLQGAIEQYF.

A few counts support this clonotype. The chain couples TRBV5-4 to TRBJ2-2; possibly TRBD1 for D (6 bases). The germline V and J ends were trimmed by 4 bases and 5 bases, with 9 bases remaining between them. The CDR3 contains 13 residues. The germline gives CDR1 SGHNT, CDR2 YYREEE (reference sequence). The CDR3 here is CASSQRGTGELFF. The CDR3 DNA reads TGTGCCAGCAGCCAAAGGGGGACCGGGGAGCTGTTTTTT.

This clonotype was observed at least ten times. This rearrangement joins TRBV7-6 to TRBJ2-2, with D perhaps matching TRBD2 (5 bases). Germline values: CDR1 SGHVS, CDR2 FNYEAQ. V shed 5 bases and J shed 0 bases, with 7 bases lying between them. CDR3 length: 14 amino acids. As DNA, the CDR3 is TGTGCCAGCAGCCCCGGGACGAACACCGGGGAGCTGTTTTTT. It encodes CASSPGTNTGELFF.